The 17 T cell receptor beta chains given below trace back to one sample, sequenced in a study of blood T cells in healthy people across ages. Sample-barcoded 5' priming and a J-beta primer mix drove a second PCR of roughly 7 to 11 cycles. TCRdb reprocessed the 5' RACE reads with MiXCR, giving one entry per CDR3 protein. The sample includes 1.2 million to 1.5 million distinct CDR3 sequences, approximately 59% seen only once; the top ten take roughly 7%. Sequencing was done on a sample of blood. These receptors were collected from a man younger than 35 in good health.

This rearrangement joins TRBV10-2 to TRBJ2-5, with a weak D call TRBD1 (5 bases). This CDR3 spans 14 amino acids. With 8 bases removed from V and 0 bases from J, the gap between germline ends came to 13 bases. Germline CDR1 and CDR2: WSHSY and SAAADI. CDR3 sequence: CASSGHPYQETQYF. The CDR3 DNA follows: TGCGCCAGCTCAGGGCATCCGTACCAAGAGACCCAGTACTTC.

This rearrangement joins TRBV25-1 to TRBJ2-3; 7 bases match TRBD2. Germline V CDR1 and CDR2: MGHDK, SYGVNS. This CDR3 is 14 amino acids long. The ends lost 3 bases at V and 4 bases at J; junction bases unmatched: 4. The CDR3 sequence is CASSDSGPADTQYF. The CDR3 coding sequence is TGTGCCAGCAGTGATAGCGGGCCAGCAGATACGCAGTATTTT. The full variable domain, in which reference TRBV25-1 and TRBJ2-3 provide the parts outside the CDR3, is EADIYQTPRYLVIGTGKKITLECSQTMGHDKMYWYQQDPGMELHLIHYSYGVNSTEKGDLSSESTVSRIRTEHFPLTLESARPSHTSQYLCASSDSGPADTQYFGPGTRLTVL.

The CDR3 nucleotides are TGTGCCAGCAAAAGGGCTAGCGGGGACAATGAGCAGTTCTTC. Its protein is CASKRASGDNEQFF. This chain joins TRBV3-1 and TRBJ2-1, with TRBD2 identical over 9 bases. This CDR3 spans 14 amino acids. Germline loops: CDR1 LGHDT, CDR2 YNNKEL (reference sequence). J was trimmed by 5 bases and V by 7 bases; bases with no gene match: 6.

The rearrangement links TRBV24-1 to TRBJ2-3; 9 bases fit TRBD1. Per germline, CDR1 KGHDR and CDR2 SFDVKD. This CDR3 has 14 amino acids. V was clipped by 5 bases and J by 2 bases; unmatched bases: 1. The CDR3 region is CATSGQGVTDTQYF. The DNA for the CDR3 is TGTGCCACCAGTGGACAGGGGGTCACAGATACGCAGTATTTT.

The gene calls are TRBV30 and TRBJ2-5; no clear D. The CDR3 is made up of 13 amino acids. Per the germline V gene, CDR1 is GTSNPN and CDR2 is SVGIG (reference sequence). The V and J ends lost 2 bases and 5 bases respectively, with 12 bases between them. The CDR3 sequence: CAWSRTYGETQYF. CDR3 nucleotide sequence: TGTGCCTGGAGTCGGACCTACGGCGAGACCCAGTACTTC.

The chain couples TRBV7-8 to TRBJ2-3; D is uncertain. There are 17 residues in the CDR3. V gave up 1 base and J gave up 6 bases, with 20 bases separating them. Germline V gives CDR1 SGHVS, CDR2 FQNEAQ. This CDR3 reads CASSLVWQVVPVDTQYF. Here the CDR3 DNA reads TGTGCCAGCAGCTTAGTTTGGCAGGTTGTCCCAGTCGATACGCAGTATTTT.

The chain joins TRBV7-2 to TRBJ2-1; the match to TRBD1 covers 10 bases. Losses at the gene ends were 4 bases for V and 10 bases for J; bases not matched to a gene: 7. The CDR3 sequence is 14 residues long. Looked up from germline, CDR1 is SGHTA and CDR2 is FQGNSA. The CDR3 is CASSSGTGVYEQFF. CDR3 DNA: TGTGCCAGCAGCTCCGGGACAGGGGTATACGAGCAGTTCTTC.

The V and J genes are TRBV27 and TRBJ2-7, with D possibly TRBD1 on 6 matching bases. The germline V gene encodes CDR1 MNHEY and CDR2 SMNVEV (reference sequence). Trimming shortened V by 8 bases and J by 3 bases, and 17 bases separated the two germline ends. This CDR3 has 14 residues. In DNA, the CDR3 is TGTGCCAGCTACCGCCTAGGGGACAACTACGAGCAGTACTTC. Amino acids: CASYRLGDNYEQYF.

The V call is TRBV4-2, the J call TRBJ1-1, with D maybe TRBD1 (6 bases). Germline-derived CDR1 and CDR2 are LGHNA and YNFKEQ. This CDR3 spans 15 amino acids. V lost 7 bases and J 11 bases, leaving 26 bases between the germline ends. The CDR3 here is CASKPTGPQGLAAFF. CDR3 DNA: TGTGCCAGCAAACCGACAGGCCCCCAAGGTTTGGCGGCTTTCTTT.

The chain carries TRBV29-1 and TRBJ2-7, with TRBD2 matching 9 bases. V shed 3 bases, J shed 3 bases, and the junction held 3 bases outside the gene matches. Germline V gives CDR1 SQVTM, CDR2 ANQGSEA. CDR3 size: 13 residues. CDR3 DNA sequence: TGCAGCGTTGAGTTAGCGGGAGTCTACGAGCAGTACTTC. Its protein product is CSVELAGVYEQYF.

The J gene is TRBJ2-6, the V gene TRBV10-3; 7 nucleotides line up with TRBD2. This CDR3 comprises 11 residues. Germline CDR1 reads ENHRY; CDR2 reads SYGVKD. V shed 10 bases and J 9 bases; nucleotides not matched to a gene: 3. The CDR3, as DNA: TGTGCCAGCAGGGAGGGCAACGTCCTGACTTTC. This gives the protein CASREGNVLTF.

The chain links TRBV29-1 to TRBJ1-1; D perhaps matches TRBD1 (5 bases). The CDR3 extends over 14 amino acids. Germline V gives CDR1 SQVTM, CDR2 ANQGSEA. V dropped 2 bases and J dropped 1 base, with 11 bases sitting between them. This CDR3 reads CSVETGGENTEAFF. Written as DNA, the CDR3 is TGCAGCGTTGAAACTGGGGGGGAGAACACTGAAGCTTTCTTT.

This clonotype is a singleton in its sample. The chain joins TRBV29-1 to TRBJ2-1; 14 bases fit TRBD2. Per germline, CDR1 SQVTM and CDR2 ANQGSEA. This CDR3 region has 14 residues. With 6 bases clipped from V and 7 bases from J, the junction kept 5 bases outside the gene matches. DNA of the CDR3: TGCAGCGTGGCCGGGACTAGCGGGGGAAATGAGCAGTTCTTC. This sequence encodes CSVAGTSGGNEQFF.

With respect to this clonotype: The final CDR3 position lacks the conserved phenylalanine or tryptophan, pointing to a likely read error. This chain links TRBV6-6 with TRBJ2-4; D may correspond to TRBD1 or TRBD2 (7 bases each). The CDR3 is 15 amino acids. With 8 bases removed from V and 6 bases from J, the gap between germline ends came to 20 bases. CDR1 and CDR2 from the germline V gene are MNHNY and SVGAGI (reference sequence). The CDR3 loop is CASGTWEGASNIQYL. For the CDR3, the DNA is TGTGCCAGCGGGACCTGGGAGGGGGCATCAAACATTCAGTACTTG.

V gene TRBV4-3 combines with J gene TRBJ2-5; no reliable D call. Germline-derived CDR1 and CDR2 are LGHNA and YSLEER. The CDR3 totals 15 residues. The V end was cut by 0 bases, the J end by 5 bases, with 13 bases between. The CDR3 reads CASSQDGAASETQYF. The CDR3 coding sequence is TGCGCCAGCAGCCAAGATGGCGCGGCCTCGGAGACCCAGTACTTC.

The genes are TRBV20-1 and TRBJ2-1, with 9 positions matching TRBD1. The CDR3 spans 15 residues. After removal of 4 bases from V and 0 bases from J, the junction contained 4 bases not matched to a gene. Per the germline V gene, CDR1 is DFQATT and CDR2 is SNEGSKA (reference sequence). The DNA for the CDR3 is TGCAGTGCTATCGACAGGGGGAGCTCCTACAATGAGCAGTTCTTC. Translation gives CSAIDRGSSYNEQFF.

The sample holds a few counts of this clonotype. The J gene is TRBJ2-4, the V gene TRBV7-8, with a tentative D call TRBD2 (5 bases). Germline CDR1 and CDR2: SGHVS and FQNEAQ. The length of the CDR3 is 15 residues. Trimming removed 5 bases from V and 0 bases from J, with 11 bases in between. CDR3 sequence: CASSPRGLAKNIQYF. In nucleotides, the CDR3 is TGTGCCAGCAGCCCGAGAGGGCTAGCCAAAAACATTCAGTACTTC.